What follows are 22 T cell receptor beta chains derived from one specimen sequenced in a study of neurological immune-mediated disorders. Each CDR3 protein gets one entry after TCRdb re-called the 5' RACE reads with MiXCR. The data hold 90,000 to 100,000 distinct CDR3 sequences, with roughly 4% observed a single time. Sequencing was carried out using PBMCs. Receptors originate from a woman between 18 and 29 years old with multiple sclerosis.

This clonotype appeared many times. This rearrangement joins TRBV5-1 to TRBJ2-3, with TRBD2 matching over 10 bases. This CDR3 has 16 amino acids. Germline assignment: CDR1 SGHRS and CDR2 YFSETQ. After removal of 3 bases from V and 6 bases from J, the junction contained 10 bases not matched to a gene. In DNA, the CDR3 is TGCGCCAGCAGCTCCGGACTAGCGGTGATTATGGATACGCAGTATTTT. It specifies CASSSGLAVIMDTQYF.

This clonotype was seen at least ten times. The V gene is TRBV18, the J gene TRBJ2-5; no clear D gene. From germline, CDR1 is KGHSH and CDR2 LQKENI. This CDR3 region has 14 residues. V dropped 2 bases and J dropped 4 bases, with 11 bases sitting between them. CDR3 bases: TGTGCCAGCTCACCAGACTCGCGTAGAGAGACCCAGTACTTC. This encodes CASSPDSRRETQYF.

This clonotype was detected ten times or more. V is TRBV4-1 and J is TRBJ2-1; weak D call: TRBD2 (5 bases). CDR1 is MGHRA, CDR2 YSYEKL, per germline. There are 18 residues in the CDR3. Trimming pared 3 bases from V and 2 bases from J, leaving 20 bases between. CDR3 residues: CASSQPSGSASPYNEQFF. DNA of the CDR3: TGCGCCAGCAGCCAGCCCTCAGGTAGCGCGTCCCCCTACAATGAGCAGTTCTTC.

The V call is TRBV6-4, the J call TRBJ2-3; D gene uncertain. The V gene's germline CDR1 is MRHNA and CDR2 SNTAGT. V was pared by 2 bases and J by 2 bases, with 8 bases between. This CDR3 region has 14 residues. The CDR3 region has the DNA TGTGCCAGCAGTGACGAGGCCGACACAGATACGCAGTATTTT. Translating gives CASSDEADTDTQYF.

The V gene is TRBV6-2 or TRBV6-3, the J gene TRBJ2-7, with D possibly being TRBD1 (6 bases). Germline lookup yields CDR1 MNHEY and CDR2 SVGEGT. V lost 5 bases to trimming and J lost 2 bases, with 16 bases between them. This CDR3 is 15 amino acids long. The DNA for the CDR3 is TGTGCCAGCAGTCAGCCCCCGGACAGCACCTACGAGCAGTACTTC. Translated, it gives CASSQPPDSTYEQYF.

This clonotype has ten or more counts. This sequence joins TRBV3-1 and TRBJ2-2; D is possibly TRBD1 or TRBD2 (6 bases each). The CDR3 spans 15 residues. V lost 3 bases and J lost 7, with 15 bases in between. Germline V CDR1 and CDR2: LGHDT, YNNKEL (reference sequence). The chain's CDR3 is CASSQPGAWGGELFF. CDR3 in DNA: TGTGCCAGCAGCCAGCCGGGGGCCTGGGGCGGGGAGCTGTTTTTT.

This clonotype was seen at least ten times. V is TRBV11-1 and J is TRBJ2-1; tentative D call: TRBD1 (7 bases). Trimming removed 4 bases from V and 0 bases from J, with 10 bases in between. CDR1 SGHAT and CDR2 FQDESV come from the germline V gene (reference sequence). The CDR3 is 15 amino acids. CDR3 region: CASSSRDSSYNEQFF. The CDR3 DNA reads TGTGCCAGCAGCTCGCGGGACAGCTCCTACAATGAGCAGTTCTTC.

This clonotype has ten or more counts. The V call is TRBV5-1, the J call TRBJ2-2; D may be TRBD1 (5 bases). The germline CDR1 and CDR2 sequences are SGHRS and YFSETQ. Deletions cut 1 base from V and 3 bases from J, with 7 bases between. The CDR3 is 14 residues long. The chain's CDR3 is CASSLQTDTGELFF. CDR3 nucleotides: TGCGCCAGCAGCTTGCAGACAGACACCGGGGAGCTGTTTTTT.

This clonotype showed up many times. This chain joins TRBV30 and TRBJ1-5; maybe TRBD1 (6 bases). V gave up 0 bases and J gave up 1 base, with 13 bases separating them. Germline V gene sequence: CDR1 GTSNPN, CDR2 SVGIG (reference sequence). CDR3 length equals 16 residues. The CDR3 coding sequence is TGTGCCTGGAGTGTACAAGGGGGGATGAGCAATCAGCCCCAGCATTTT. This sequence encodes CAWSVQGGMSNQPQHF.

This clonotype showed up many times. The gene calls are TRBV5-1 and TRBJ2-1; TRBD2 aligns across 11 bases. The germline V gene has CDR1 SGHRS and CDR2 YFSETQ. The CDR3 is made up of 15 amino acids. The V segment lost 4 bases and the J segment 5 bases; nucleotides outside the gene matches: 5. The CDR3 reads CASSVRSGRDNEQFF. CDR3 nucleotide sequence: TGCGCCAGCAGCGTCCGTAGCGGGAGGGACAATGAGCAGTTCTTC.

This rearrangement joins TRBV20-1 to TRBJ2-5, with TRBD2 matching 7 bases. The V and J ends lost 6 bases and 1 base, in that order; junction bases with no gene match: 2. This CDR3 spans 12 amino acids. Germline CDR1 reads DFQATT; CDR2 reads SNEGSKA (reference sequence). DNA for the CDR3: TGCAGTGCCGGGGGGTTCCAAGAGACCCAGTACTTC. Amino acid sequence: CSAGGFQETQYF.

On this clonotype itself: A junction boundary mismatches the germline segment, possibly from a read error. The gene calls are TRBV11-2 and TRBJ1-1; unclear D gene. Looked up from germline, CDR1 is SGHAT and CDR2 is FQNNGV. This CDR3 has 12 residues. CDR3: CDSSSVTREAFF. CDR3 DNA: TGTGACAGCAGCTCAGTGACCCGTGAAGCTTTCTTT.

This clonotype was counted many times. The V and J genes are TRBV7-8 and TRBJ1-2; TRBD1 might be the D (6 bases). This CDR3 is built from 15 residues. V was pared by 1 base and J by 5 bases, with 14 bases between. In germline, CDR1 is SGHVS, CDR2 FQNEAQ. For the CDR3, the DNA is TGTGCCAGCAGCTTAGGAGGGGGTGGAACGTATGGCTACACCTTC. As protein: CASSLGGGGTYGYTF.

In its sample, this clonotype was seen many times. The J gene is TRBJ2-2, the V gene TRBV28, with a weak D call TRBD1 (7 bases). V was pared by 6 bases and J by 4 bases, with 15 bases between. Germline V gives CDR1 MDHEN, CDR2 SYDVKM. This CDR3 region has 15 residues. The CDR3 DNA reads as TGTGCCAGCAGCGCAGGGGGAGGCTCCACCGGGGAGCTGTTTTTT. As protein: CASSAGGGSTGELFF.

This clonotype was seen repeatedly, ten times or more. The chain recombines TRBV12-3 or TRBV12-4 with TRBJ1-4, with a possible D match to TRBD1 (5 bases). V was trimmed by 6 bases and J by 0 bases, leaving 11 bases between them. This CDR3 has 15 residues. This chain's CDR3 is CASSPRQTTNEKLFF. In DNA, the CDR3 is TGTGCCAGCAGCCCCCGACAGACAACTAATGAAAAACTGTTTTTT.

This clonotype was counted at least ten times. This sequence joins TRBV7-2 and TRBJ2-2, with 8 positions matching TRBD1. Germline-derived CDR1 and CDR2 are SGHTA and FQGNSA. Unmatched junction bases numbered 8, after V lost 6 bases and J lost 5 bases. The CDR3 spans 15 residues. CDR3 amino acids: CASSRQGLLTGELFF. CDR3 in DNA: TGTGCCAGCAGTCGACAGGGGTTGTTGACCGGGGAGCTGTTTTTT.

This clonotype was counted many times. This chain connects TRBV7-2 to TRBJ2-2; unclear D gene. Deletions cut 7 bases from V and 6 bases from J, with 12 bases between. The CDR3 loop spans 13 amino acids. CDR1 and CDR2 (germline): SGHTA, FQGNSA. In nucleotides, the CDR3 is TGTGCCAGCACCCCCCAGCAGTCCGGGGAGCTGTTTTTT. Its translation is CASTPQQSGELFF. Looking up the rest from reference TRBV7-2 and TRBJ2-2 gives the full variable domain: GAGVSQSPSNKVTEKGKDVELRCDPISGHTALYWYRQSLGQGLEFLIYFQGNSAPDKSGLPSDRFSAERTGGSVSTLTIQRTQQEDSAVYLCASTPQQSGELFFGEGSRLTVL.

The J gene is TRBJ2-3, the V gene TRBV11-2; D is possibly TRBD1 (5 bases). This CDR3 has 16 residues. Between the trimmed V and J ends, which lost 5 bases and 2 bases, there was a span of 17 bases. Germline CDR1 is SGHAT and CDR2 is FQNNGV. The CDR3 sequence: CASSPQGLQHTDTQYF. The CDR3 DNA reads TGTGCCAGCAGCCCCCAGGGCTTGCAGCACACAGATACGCAGTATTTT.

There are many counts of this clonotype. The chain recombines TRBV6-5 with TRBJ2-7, with 10 bases lining up with TRBD2. Germline V lookup: CDR1 MNHEY, CDR2 SVGAGI. Trimming removed 5 bases from V and 4 bases from J; junction bases left unmatched: 14. CDR3 length equals 17 residues. This CDR3 reads CASSPRGASGRGYEQYF. CDR3 in DNA: TGTGCCAGCAGTCCGCGGGGCGCTAGCGGGAGAGGTTACGAGCAGTACTTC.

This clonotype was counted many times. The chain combines TRBV7-2 with TRBJ2-7; 7 nucleotides line up with TRBD1. The V and J ends lost 5 bases and 1 base, in that order; junction bases with no gene match: 2. CDR3 length: 13 amino acids. Germline CDR1 SGHTA, CDR2 FQGNSA. The CDR3 nucleotides read TGTGCCAGCAGCCCGACAGGGTCCTACGAGCAGTACTTC. Its translation is CASSPTGSYEQYF. The whole variable domain, remainder taken from reference TRBV7-2 and TRBJ2-7, is GAGVSQSPSNKVTEKGKDVELRCDPISGHTALYWYRQSLGQGLEFLIYFQGNSAPDKSGLPSDRFSAERTGGSVSTLTIQRTQQEDSAVYLCASSPTGSYEQYFGPGTRLTVT.

This clonotype was counted a few times. The chain combines TRBV5-1 with TRBJ1-1; weak D call: TRBD1 (5 bases). This CDR3 spans 14 amino acids. V lost 8 bases and J 1 base, leaving 15 bases between the germline ends. Looked up from germline, CDR1 is SGHRS and CDR2 is YFSETQ. The CDR3 reads CASRPQGENTEAFF. The CDR3 DNA is TGCGCCAGTAGACCTCAGGGAGAGAACACTGAAGCTTTCTTT.

This clonotype was detected only a few times. This may be a read error: a much more frequent sequence differs by one nucleotide. V and J are TRBV10-3 and TRBJ2-1, with 11 bases aligning to TRBD2. Trimming removed 4 bases from V and 9 bases from J; junction bases left unmatched: 11. The germline V gene has CDR1 ENHRY and CDR2 SYGVKD. CDR3 length: 16 residues. The CDR3 loop reads CAISAVTSGATGEQFF. The CDR3 nucleotides read TGTGCCATCAGTGCAGTGACTAGCGGGGCCACCGGTGAGCAGTTCTTC.